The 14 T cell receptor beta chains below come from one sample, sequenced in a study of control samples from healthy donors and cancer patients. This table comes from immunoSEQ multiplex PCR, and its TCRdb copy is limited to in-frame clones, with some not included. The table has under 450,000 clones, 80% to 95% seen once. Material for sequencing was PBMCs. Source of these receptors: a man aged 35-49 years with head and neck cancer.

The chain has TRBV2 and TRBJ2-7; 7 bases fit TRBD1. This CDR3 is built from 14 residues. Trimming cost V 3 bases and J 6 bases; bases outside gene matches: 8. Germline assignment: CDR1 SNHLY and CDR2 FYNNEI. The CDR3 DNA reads TGTGCCAGCAGTGATAGGGGGCAGGGGCGCGAGCAGTACTTC. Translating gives CASSDRGQGREQYF.

The CDR3 protein is CASRGTSETYEQYF. The CDR3 region has the DNA TGCGCCAGCAGAGGGACTAGCGAAACCTACGAGCAGTACTTC. V usage is TRBV5-1 and J usage is TRBJ2-7; 10 bases are a match to TRBD2. Germline assignment: CDR1 SGHRS and CDR2 YFSETQ. This CDR3 is built from 14 residues. Germline trimming cut 5 bases from V and 2 bases from J; bases unmatched to any gene: 4.

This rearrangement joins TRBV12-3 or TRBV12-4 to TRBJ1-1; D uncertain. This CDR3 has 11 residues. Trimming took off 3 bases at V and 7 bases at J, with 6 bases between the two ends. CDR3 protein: CASSFMVEAFF. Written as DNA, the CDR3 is TGTGCCAGCAGTTTTATGGTTGAAGCTTTCTTT.

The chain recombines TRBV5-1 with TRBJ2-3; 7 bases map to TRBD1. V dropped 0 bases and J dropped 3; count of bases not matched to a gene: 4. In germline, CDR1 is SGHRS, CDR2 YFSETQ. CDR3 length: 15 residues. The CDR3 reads CASSLGGTDTDTQYF. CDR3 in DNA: TGCGCCAGCAGCTTGGGAGGGACAGATACAGATACGCAGTATTTT.

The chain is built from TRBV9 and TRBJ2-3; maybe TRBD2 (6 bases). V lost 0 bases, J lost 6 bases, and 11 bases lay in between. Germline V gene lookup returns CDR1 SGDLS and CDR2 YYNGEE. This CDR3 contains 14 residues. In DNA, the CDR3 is TGTGCCAGCAGCGTAGTTAGCGCGGGGGATACGCAGTATTTT. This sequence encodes CASSVVSAGDTQYF.

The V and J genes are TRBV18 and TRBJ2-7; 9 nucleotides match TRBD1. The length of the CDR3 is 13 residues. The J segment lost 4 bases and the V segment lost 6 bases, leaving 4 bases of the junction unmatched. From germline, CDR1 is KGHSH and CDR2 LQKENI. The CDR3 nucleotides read TGTGCCAGCTCTCGGGACAGGGATTACGAGCAGTACTTC. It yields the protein CASSRDRDYEQYF.

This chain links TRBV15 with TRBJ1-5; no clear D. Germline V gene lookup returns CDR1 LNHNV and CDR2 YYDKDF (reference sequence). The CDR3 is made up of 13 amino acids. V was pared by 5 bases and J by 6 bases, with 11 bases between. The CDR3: CATSLLKGQPQHF. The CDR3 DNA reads TGTGCCACCAGCTTATTAAAGGGTCAGCCCCAGCATTTT.

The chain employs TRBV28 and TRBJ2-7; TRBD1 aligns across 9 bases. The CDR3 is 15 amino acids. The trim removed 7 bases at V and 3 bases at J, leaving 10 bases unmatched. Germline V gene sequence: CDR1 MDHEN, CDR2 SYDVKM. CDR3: CASNAQQGAIYEQYF. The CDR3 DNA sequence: TGTGCCAGCAATGCGCAACAGGGGGCAATCTACGAGCAGTACTTC.

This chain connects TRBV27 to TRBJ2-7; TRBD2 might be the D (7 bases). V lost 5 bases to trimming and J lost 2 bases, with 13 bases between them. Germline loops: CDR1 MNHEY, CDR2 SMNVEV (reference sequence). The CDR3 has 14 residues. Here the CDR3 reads CASSIGGGTYEQYF. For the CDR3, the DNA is TGTGCCAGCAGTATAGGGGGGGGAACCTACGAGCAGTACTTC.

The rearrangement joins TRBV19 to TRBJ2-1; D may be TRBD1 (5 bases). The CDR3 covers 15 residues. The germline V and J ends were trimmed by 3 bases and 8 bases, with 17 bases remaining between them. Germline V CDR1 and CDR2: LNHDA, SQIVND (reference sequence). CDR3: CASSMGRAAYDEQFF. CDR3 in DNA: TGTGCCAGTAGTATGGGCAGGGCCGCTTACGATGAGCAGTTCTTC.

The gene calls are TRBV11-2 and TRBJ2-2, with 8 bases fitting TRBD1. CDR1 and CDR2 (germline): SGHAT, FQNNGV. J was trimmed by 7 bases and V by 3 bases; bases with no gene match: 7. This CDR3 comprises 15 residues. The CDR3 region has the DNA TGTGCCAGCAGCTTGGCAGGGGGCAGGAACGGGGAGCTGTTTTTT. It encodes CASSLAGGRNGELFF. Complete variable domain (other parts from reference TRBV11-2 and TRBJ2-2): EAGVAQSPRYKIIEKRQSVAFWCNPISGHATLYWYQQILGQGPKLLIQFQNNGVVDDSQLPKDRFSAERLKGVDSTLKIQPAKLEDSAVYLCASSLAGGRNGELFFGEGSRLTVL.

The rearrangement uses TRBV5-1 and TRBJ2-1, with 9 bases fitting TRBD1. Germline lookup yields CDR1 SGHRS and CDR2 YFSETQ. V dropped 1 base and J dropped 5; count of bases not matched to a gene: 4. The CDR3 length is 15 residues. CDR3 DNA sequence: TGCGCCAGCAGCTTGAGTACAGGGGGCCACAATGAGCAGTTCTTC. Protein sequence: CASSLSTGGHNEQFF.

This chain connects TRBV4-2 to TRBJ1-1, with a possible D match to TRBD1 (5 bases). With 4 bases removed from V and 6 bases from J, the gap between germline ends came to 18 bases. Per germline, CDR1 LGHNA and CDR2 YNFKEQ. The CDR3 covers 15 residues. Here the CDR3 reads CASSLHRGMGAEAFF. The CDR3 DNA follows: TGTGCCAGCAGCCTCCACAGAGGTATGGGGGCTGAAGCTTTCTTT.

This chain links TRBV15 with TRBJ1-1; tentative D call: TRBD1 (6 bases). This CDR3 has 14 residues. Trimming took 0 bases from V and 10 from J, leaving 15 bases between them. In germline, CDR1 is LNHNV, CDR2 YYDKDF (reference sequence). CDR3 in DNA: TGTGCCACCAGCAGAGATCCCCAGGGGCCTTTAGCTTTCTTT. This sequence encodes CATSRDPQGPLAFF.